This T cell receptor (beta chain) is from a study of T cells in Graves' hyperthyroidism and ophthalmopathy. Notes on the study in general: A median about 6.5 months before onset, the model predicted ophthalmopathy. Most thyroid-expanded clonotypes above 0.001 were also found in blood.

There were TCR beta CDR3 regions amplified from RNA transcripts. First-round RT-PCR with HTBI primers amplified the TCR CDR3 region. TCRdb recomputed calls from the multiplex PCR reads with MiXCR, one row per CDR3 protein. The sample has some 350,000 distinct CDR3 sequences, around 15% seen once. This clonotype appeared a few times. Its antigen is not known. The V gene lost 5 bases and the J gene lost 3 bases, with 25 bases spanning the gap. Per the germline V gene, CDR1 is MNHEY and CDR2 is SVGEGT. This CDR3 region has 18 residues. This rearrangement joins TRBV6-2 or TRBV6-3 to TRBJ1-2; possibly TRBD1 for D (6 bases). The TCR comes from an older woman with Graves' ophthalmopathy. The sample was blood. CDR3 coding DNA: TGTGCCAGCAGTACCCCCACAGGGTTCGGAGGAGCTTACTATGGCTACACCTTC. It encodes CASSTPTGFGGAYYGYTF.